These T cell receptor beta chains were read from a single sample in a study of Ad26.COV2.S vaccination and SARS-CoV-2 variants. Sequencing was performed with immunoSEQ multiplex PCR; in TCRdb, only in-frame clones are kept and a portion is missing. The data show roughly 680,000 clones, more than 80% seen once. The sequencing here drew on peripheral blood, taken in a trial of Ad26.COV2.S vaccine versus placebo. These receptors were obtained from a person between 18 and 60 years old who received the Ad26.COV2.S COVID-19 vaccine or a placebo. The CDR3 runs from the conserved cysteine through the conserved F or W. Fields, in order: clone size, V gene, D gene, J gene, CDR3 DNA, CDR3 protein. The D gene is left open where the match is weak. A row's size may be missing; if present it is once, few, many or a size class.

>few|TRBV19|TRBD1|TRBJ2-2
TGTGCCAGTATTAGGACAGGGGGGAGGCCCGGGGAGCTGTTTTTT
CASIRTGGRPGELFF
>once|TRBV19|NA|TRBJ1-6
TGTGCCACCCGACGGGGCCCTAGCTCCTATAATTCACCCCTCCACTTT
CATRRGPSSYNSPLHF
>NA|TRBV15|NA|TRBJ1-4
TGTGCCACCAGCAGAGGTCGGACGGACAATGAAAAACTGTTTTTT
CATSRGRTDNEKLFF
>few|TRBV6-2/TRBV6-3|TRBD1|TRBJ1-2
TGTGCCAGCAGTCCCGATACAGGGGCCTTCTATGGCTACACCTTC
CASSPDTGAFYGYTF
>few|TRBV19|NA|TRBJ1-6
TGTGCCAGTAGGGTCGACTTGGATAATTCACCCCTCCACTTT
CASRVDLDNSPLHF
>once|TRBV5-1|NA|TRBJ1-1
TGCGCCAGCAGCCGGACAGACTACACTGAAGCTTTCTTT
CASSRTDYTEAFF
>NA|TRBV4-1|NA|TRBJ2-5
TGCGCCAGCAGCCAAGTAACAACGGGCCTCTTAGTAGAGACCCAGTACTTC
CASSQVTTGLLVETQYF
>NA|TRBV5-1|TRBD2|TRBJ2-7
TGCGCCAGCAGCCCCTATGGCGGGGGGGGCTACGAGCAGTACTTC
CASSPYGGGGYEQYF
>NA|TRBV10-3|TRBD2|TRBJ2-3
TGTGCCATCAGTGATGGGACTAGCGGCAGCACAGATACGCAGTATTTT
CAISDGTSGSTDTQYF
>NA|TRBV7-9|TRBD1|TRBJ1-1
TGTGCCAGCAGCTCGAACAGGGGGCTCACTGAAGCTTTCTTT
CASSSNRGLTEAFF
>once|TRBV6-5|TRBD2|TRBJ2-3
TGTGCCAGCAGTTACTCGCCGGGGGGGAGCGCAGATACGCAGTATTTT
CASSYSPGGSADTQYF
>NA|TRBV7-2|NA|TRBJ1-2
TGTGCCAGCAGCTTAAATAGGGGGGACTACACCTTC
CASSLNRGDYTF
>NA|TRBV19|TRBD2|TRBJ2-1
TGTGCCAGTAGCGCCGGACTAGCGGGATATTTGATCAATGAGCAGTTCTTC
CASSAGLAGYLINEQFF
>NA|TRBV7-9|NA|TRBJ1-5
TGTGCCAGCCAGGGAGGCAATCAGCCCCAGCATTTT
CASQGGNQPQHF
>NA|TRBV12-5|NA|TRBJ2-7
TGTGCTAGTGGTTTGGGGACCACCTACGAGCAGTACTTC
CASGLGTTYEQYF
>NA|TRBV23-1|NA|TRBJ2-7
TGCGCCAGCAGTATACCCCAGGACGAGCAGTACTTC
CASSIPQDEQYF
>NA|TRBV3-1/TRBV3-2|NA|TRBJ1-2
TGTGCCAGCAGCCCCCACCAGAAGGAACCCTATGGCTACACCTTC
CASSPHQKEPYGYTF
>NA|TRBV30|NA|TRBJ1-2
TGTGCCTGGAGTGCCGGCGGTATCGGCTACACCTTC
CAWSAGGIGYTF
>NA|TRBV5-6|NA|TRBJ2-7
TGTGCCAGCAGCTTGGAGGTCTTGGGACGGTACTACGAGCAGTACTTC
CASSLEVLGRYYEQYF
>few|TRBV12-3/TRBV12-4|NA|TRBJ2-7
TGTGCCAGCAGTCACTCCTACGAGCAGTACTTC
CASSHSYEQYF
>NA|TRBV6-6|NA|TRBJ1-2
TGTGCCAGCAGTTGGACAGACGGCTATGGCTACACCTTC
CASSWTDGYGYTF
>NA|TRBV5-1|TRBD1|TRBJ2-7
TGCGCCAGCAGCTTGGAAGGGACAGGGGCTTACGAGCAGTACTTC
CASSLEGTGAYEQYF
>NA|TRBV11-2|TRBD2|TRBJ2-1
TGTGCCAGCAGCACATTAGCGGGATCGGTCTACAATGAGCAGTTCTTC
CASSTLAGSVYNEQFF
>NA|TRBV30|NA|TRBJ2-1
TGTGCCTGGAGTCCCCAGTACAATGAGCAGTTCTTC
CAWSPQYNEQFF
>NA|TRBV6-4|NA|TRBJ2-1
TGTGCCAGCAGCCCGACGGGAATGGTGGAGCAGTTCTTC
CASSPTGMVEQFF
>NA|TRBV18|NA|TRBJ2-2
TGTGCCAGCTCACCATCTCCGGCGAACACCGGGGAGCTGTTTTTT
CASSPSPANTGELFF
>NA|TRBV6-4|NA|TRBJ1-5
TGTGCCAGCAGCCGCCTATGTTCAGGGCATAGCAATCAGCCCCAGCATTTT
CASSRLCSGHSNQPQHF
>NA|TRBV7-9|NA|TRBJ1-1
TGTGCCAGCAGCTTACCCCTGACTGAAGCTTTCTTT
CASSLPLTEAFF
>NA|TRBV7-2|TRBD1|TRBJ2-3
TGTGCCAGCAGCTTCGACAGGGGGCGGGTAGATACGCAGTATTTT
CASSFDRGRVDTQYF
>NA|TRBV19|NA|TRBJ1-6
TGTGCCAGTAGTATAGACCGGCCAGGGACGTATTCACCCCTCCACTTT
CASSIDRPGTYSPLHF
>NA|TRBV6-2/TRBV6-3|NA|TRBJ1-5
TGTGCCAGCAGTTATCCAGGCAATCAGCCCCAGCATTTT
CASSYPGNQPQHF
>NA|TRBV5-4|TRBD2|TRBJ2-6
TGTGCCAGCAGCAGTGCCGGGACTAAGAGCGGCTCCGGGGCCAACGTCCTGACTTTC
CASSSAGTKSGSGANVLTF
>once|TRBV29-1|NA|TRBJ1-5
TGCAGCGTTGGCGGGTATAGCAATCAGCCCCAGCATTTT
CSVGGYSNQPQHF
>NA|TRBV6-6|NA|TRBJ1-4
TGTGCCAGCAGTTACTCTGCGGAAAAACTGTTTTTT
CASSYSAEKLFF
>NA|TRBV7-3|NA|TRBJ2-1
TGTGCCAGCAGCTTAACCGGGATCAGGGATGAGCAGTTCTTC
CASSLTGIRDEQFF
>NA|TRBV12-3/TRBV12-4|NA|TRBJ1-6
TGTGCCAGCAGCCTTAATTCACCCCTCCACTTT
CASSLNSPLHF
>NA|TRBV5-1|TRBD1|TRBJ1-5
TGCGCCAGCAGCCCCCAGGGGGCAGATAGCAATCAGCCCCAGCATTTT
CASSPQGADSNQPQHF
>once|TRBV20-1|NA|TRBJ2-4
TGCAGTGCTAGAGATCAAGGCCTGCACTTC
CSARDQGLHF
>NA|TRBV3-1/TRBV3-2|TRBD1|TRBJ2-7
TGTGCCAGCAGCCTCCAGGGACAGGGCTCCTACGAGCAGTACTTC
CASSLQGQGSYEQYF
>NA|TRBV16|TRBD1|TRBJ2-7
TGTGCCAGCAGCCAATATGGGACAGGGGTAGACGAGCAGTACTTC
CASSQYGTGVDEQYF
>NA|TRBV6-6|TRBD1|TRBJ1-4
TGTGCCAGCAATGACAGGGCCGAAAAACTGTTTTTT
CASNDRAEKLFF
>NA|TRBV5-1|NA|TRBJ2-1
TGCGCCAGCAGCTTGGTGGTCATGGCCTTCCAGGGTGAGCAGTTCTTC
CASSLVVMAFQGEQFF
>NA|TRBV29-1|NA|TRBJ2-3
TGCAGCGTTGTCGCAGGCTCAAGGGATACGCAGTATTTT
CSVVAGSRDTQYF
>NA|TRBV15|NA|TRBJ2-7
TGTGCCACCAGCAGAGATTGGGCAGGTACGAGGGAGCAGTACTTC
CATSRDWAGTREQYF
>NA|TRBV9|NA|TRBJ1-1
TGTGCCAGCAGCGTAGAGGACGGCAAGGACACTGAAGCTTTCTTT
CASSVEDGKDTEAFF
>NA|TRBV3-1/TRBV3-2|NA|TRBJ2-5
TGTGCCAGCAGCCAACGGGCCCCAAGGGAGACCCAGTACTTC
CASSQRAPRETQYF
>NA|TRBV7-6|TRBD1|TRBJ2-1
TGTGCCAGCAGTCCGGACAGGGGATACAATGAGCAGTTCTTC
CASSPDRGYNEQFF
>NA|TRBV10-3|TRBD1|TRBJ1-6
TGTGCCATCAGTGAGCTCCGGGACAGGGTGGAATCACCCCTCCACTTT
CAISELRDRVESPLHF
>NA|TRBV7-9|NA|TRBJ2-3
TGTGCCAGCAGCTTGACGGTGAGCACAGATACGCAGTATTTT
CASSLTVSTDTQYF
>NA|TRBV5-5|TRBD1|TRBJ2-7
TGTGCCAGCAGCCGACAGGGGACCTACGAGCAGTACTTC
CASSRQGTYEQYF
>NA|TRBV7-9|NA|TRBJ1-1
TGTGCCAGCAGCTTAGGACAGGCCAGTCCTGAAGCTTTCTTT
CASSLGQASPEAFF